The 22 T cell receptor beta chains reported below all come from one sample, sequenced in a study of cytomegalovirus exposure and HLA in healthy donors. A multiplex PCR was run with 60 Vbeta primers and 13 Jbeta primers. Data came from immunoSEQ multiplex PCR; TCRdb stores just in-frame clones and leaves some out. The sample lists 100,000 to 150,000 clones, 60% to 85% seen once, with approximately 5% in the top ten. Sequences were obtained from PBMCs. The receptors here all came from a man in his fifties in good health and CMV-seropositive.

The chain carries TRBV5-4 and TRBJ1-1, with a weak D call TRBD1 (5 bases). V shed 4 bases and J shed 7 bases, with 17 bases lying between them. Per germline, CDR1 SGHNT and CDR2 YYREEE (reference sequence). This CDR3 comprises 14 residues. The CDR3 here is CASSIQGRDGEAFF. The CDR3 nucleotides read TGTGCCAGCAGCATCCAAGGGAGGGACGGTGAAGCTTTCTTT.

Only a few counts were recorded for this clone. This chain links TRBV5-1 with TRBJ1-4; D perhaps matches TRBD1 (5 bases). V lost 5 bases and J lost 7, with 15 bases in between. Germline-derived CDR1 and CDR2 are SGHRS and YFSETQ. CDR3 length: 14 residues. The CDR3 loop is CASRQSGNSEKLFF. Written as DNA, the CDR3 is TGCGCCAGCAGGCAGTCAGGGAATAGTGAAAAACTGTTTTTT.

This clone was seen a handful of times. The chain uses TRBV10-2 and TRBJ1-4, with 11 bases matching TRBD1. Trimming cost V 7 bases and J 8 bases; bases outside gene matches: 6. This CDR3 has 14 amino acids. The germline gives CDR1 WSHSY, CDR2 SAAADI. Here the CDR3 DNA reads TGCGCCAGCAAACCGGGACAGGGGGTGGAAAAACTGTTTTTT. Its translation: CASKPGQGVEKLFF.

The chain is built from TRBV28 and TRBJ2-1; TRBD1 aligns across 8 bases. In germline, CDR1 is MDHEN, CDR2 SYDVKM. The CDR3 is made up of 16 amino acids. V was clipped by 6 bases and J by 6 bases; unmatched bases: 13. The CDR3 sequence is CASSPNPGQGRNEQFF. In DNA form, the CDR3 reads TGTGCCAGCAGCCCAAACCCAGGACAGGGACGCAATGAGCAGTTCTTC.

V and J are TRBV19 and TRBJ2-7, with a possible D match to TRBD1 (6 bases). The germline V and J ends were trimmed by 5 bases and 1 base, with 9 bases remaining between them. Germline assignment: CDR1 LNHDA and CDR2 SQIVND (reference sequence). The CDR3 runs to 13 residues. In nucleotides, the CDR3 is TGTGCCAGTAGTCCGGACAGTTCCTACGAGCAGTACTTC. Its protein product is CASSPDSSYEQYF.

This chain connects TRBV6-1 to TRBJ2-3; 10 nucleotides align to TRBD2. CDR1 is MNHNS and CDR2 is SASEGT in the germline V gene. The CDR3 is made up of 17 amino acids. J lost 0 bases, V lost 4 bases, and 7 bases had no gene match. In nucleotides, the CDR3 is TGTGCCAGCAGTGGGCGGGCTAGCGGGGGTAGCACAGATACGCAGTATTTT. Amino acid sequence: CASSGRASGGSTDTQYF.

The chain couples TRBV18 to TRBJ1-5; no definite D call. CDR1 and CDR2 (germline): KGHSH, LQKENI. V lost 0 bases and J 6 bases, leaving 12 bases between the germline ends. The CDR3 covers 15 residues. In nucleotides, the CDR3 is TGTGCCAGCTCACCACCGAATGGTTTGAGTCAGCCCCAGCATTTT. It is translated as CASSPPNGLSQPQHF.

V and J are TRBV6-5 and TRBJ2-7, with a weak D call TRBD2 (5 bases). This CDR3 spans 16 amino acids. The ends were cut back, 0 bases at V and 4 bases at J, with 16 bases in the middle. Germline CDR1 and CDR2: MNHEY and SVGAGI. The DNA of the CDR3 is TGTGCCAGCAGTTACTCCGTCTCGGGAACGAGGTACGAGCAGTACTTC. Translation gives CASSYSVSGTRYEQYF.

The genes are TRBV30 and TRBJ2-7, with TRBD2 matching 9 bases. The CDR3 loop spans 18 amino acids. Germline CDR1 reads GTSNPN; CDR2 reads SVGIG (reference sequence). The V and J ends lost 1 base and 1 base, in that order; junction bases with no gene match: 14. CDR3 residues: CAWSGAGLAWGFSYEQYF. DNA for the CDR3: TGTGCCTGGAGTGGTGCGGGACTAGCATGGGGTTTTTCCTACGAGCAGTACTTC.

This chain links TRBV6-6 with TRBJ2-7; a possible D gene is TRBD2 (5 bases). The CDR3 is made up of 14 amino acids. The V end lost 6 bases, the J end lost 0 bases, and 12 bases lay between the germline ends. CDR1 is MNHNY, CDR2 SVGAGI, per germline (reference sequence). In DNA form, the CDR3 reads TGTGCCAGCAGATCACAACTAGTCTCCTACGAGCAGTACTTC. Its translation is CASRSQLVSYEQYF.

This clone was seen only once. The V call is TRBV6-1, the J call TRBJ1-2; D call uncertain. Deletions cut 1 base from V and 4 bases from J, with 13 bases between. The CDR3 length is 15 residues. Germline V gene lookup returns CDR1 MNHNS and CDR2 SASEGT. The CDR3 region has the DNA TGTGCCAGCAGTGAAGGGCAGCGTCCCTTCTATGGCTACACCTTC. It encodes CASSEGQRPFYGYTF.

This clone showed up just a few times. V is TRBV30 and J is TRBJ2-3; 12 bases fit TRBD2. The CDR3 has 17 amino acids. J was trimmed by 0 bases and V by 5 bases; bases with no gene match: 9. In germline, CDR1 is GTSNPN, CDR2 SVGIG (reference sequence). CDR3 sequence: CAWGLAGGVFSTDTQYF. For the CDR3, the DNA is TGTGCCTGGGGGCTAGCGGGAGGGGTCTTTAGCACAGATACGCAGTATTTT.

The chain recombines TRBV19 with TRBJ2-1, with 7 bases that match TRBD2. Germline CDR1 reads LNHDA; CDR2 reads SQIVND (reference sequence). V trimming: 5 bases; J trimming: 4 bases; junction bases outside the gene matches: 5. The CDR3 is made up of 14 amino acids. The CDR3, as DNA: TGTGCCAGTAGTGGGCTAGCGGTGTACAATGAGCAGTTCTTC. Its protein product is CASSGLAVYNEQFF.

This chain links TRBV5-1 with TRBJ2-2, with TRBD1 identical over 8 bases. The V segment lost 6 bases and the J segment 4 bases; nucleotides outside the gene matches: 5. Looked up from germline, CDR1 is SGHRS and CDR2 is YFSETQ. CDR3 length: 14 amino acids. CDR3 amino acids: CASTRQGTTGELFF. In nucleotides, the CDR3 is TGCGCCAGCACCAGACAGGGGACCACCGGGGAGCTGTTTTTT.

The CDR3 loop is CASSLKLAGDTDTQYF. CDR3 bases: TGTGCCAGCAGCTTAAAGCTAGCGGGAGACACAGATACGCAGTATTTT. The chain is built from TRBV7-9 and TRBJ2-3; 10 nucleotides agree with TRBD2. This CDR3 spans 16 amino acids. Germline trimming cut 2 bases from V and 2 bases from J; bases unmatched to any gene: 4. Germline V CDR1 and CDR2: SEHNR, FQNEAQ (reference sequence).

This chain links TRBV5-1 with TRBJ2-7; possibly TRBD1 for D (6 bases). The germline CDR1 and CDR2 sequences are SGHRS and YFSETQ. Between the trimmed V and J ends, which lost 4 bases and 2 bases, there was a span of 19 bases. This CDR3 region has 16 residues. The CDR3 here is CASSRLGTGTTYEQYF. CDR3 coding DNA: TGCGCCAGCAGCCGTCTGGGAACCGGGACAACCTACGAGCAGTACTTC.

The V call is TRBV10-2, the J call TRBJ2-1; D may be TRBD2 (5 bases). V dropped 4 bases and J dropped 15 bases, with 19 bases sitting between them. Germline values: CDR1 WSHSY, CDR2 SAAADI. The CDR3 covers 13 residues. CDR3 region: CASSVSSPGFGFF. DNA of the CDR3: TGCGCCAGCAGTGTCTCTAGCCCTGGGTTCGGGTTCTTC.

The chain joins TRBV5-1 to TRBJ2-7, with D possibly being TRBD2 (5 bases). In germline, CDR1 is SGHRS, CDR2 YFSETQ. The CDR3 runs to 15 residues. V shed 0 bases and J shed 4 bases, with 14 bases lying between them. CDR3 amino acids: CASSLAGMLGYEQYF. The DNA for the CDR3 is TGCGCCAGCAGCTTGGCCGGGATGCTCGGTTACGAGCAGTACTTC.

The CDR3 here is CASSYVPRGDTGELFF. The CDR3 coding sequence is TGTGCCAGCAGTTACGTGCCCAGGGGAGACACCGGGGAGCTGTTTTTT. The rearrangement uses TRBV6-5 and TRBJ2-2, with D perhaps TRBD1 (6 bases). Trimming pared 2 bases from V and 3 bases from J, leaving 13 bases between. From germline, CDR1 is MNHEY and CDR2 SVGAGI. This CDR3 comprises 16 residues.

This chain connects TRBV6-5 to TRBJ2-7, with D possibly TRBD2 on 6 matching bases. CDR3 length: 16 amino acids. Germline V CDR1 and CDR2: MNHEY, SVGAGI. Trimming took 0 bases from V and 1 from J, leaving 13 bases between them. The CDR3 DNA reads TGTGCCAGCAGTTACTCGGCCAGCGGGCCTTCCTACGAGCAGTACTTC. It is translated as CASSYSASGPSYEQYF.

The CDR3 nucleotides are TGTGCCAGTAGTTCCGGGGGGGCAGGGGGCTCCTACGAGCAGTACTTC. Amino acids: CASSSGGAGGSYEQYF. The V call is TRBV19, the J call TRBJ2-7; D is perhaps TRBD2 (8 bases). The V gene lost 5 bases and the J gene lost 0 bases, with 17 bases spanning the gap. Germline V lookup: CDR1 LNHDA, CDR2 SQIVND (reference sequence). This CDR3 comprises 16 residues.

The chain is built from TRBV10-1 and TRBJ2-6; no clear D gene. CDR1 is WNHNN and CDR2 is SYGVQD in the germline V gene (reference sequence). V was trimmed by 5 bases and J by 0 bases, leaving 5 bases between them. The CDR3 covers 14 residues. The CDR3, as DNA: TGCGCCAGCAGTCCCGTCTCTGGGGCCAACGTCCTGACTTTC. Amino acid sequence: CASSPVSGANVLTF.